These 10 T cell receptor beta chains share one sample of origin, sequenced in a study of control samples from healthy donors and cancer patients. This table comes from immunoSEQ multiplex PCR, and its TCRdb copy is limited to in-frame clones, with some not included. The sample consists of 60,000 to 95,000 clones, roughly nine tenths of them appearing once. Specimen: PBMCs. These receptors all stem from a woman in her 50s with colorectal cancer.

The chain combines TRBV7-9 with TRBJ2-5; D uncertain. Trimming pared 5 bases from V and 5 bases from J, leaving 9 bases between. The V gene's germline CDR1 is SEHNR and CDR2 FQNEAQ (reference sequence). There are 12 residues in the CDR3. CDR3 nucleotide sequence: TGTGCCAGCAGCCAAGACGGGGAGACCCAGTACTTC. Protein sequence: CASSQDGETQYF. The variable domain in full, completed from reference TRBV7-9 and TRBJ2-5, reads DTGVSQNPRHKITKRGQNVTFRCDPISEHNRLYWYRQTLGQGPEFLTYFQNEAQLEKSRLLSDRFSAERPKGSFSTLEIQRTEQGDSAMYLCASSQDGETQYFGPGTRLLVL.

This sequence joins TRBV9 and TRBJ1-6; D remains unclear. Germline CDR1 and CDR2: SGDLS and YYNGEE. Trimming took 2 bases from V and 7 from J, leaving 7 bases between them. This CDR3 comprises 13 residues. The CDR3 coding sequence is TGTGCCAGCAGCGTGAGCCGAAATTCACCCCTCCACTTT. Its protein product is CASSVSRNSPLHF.

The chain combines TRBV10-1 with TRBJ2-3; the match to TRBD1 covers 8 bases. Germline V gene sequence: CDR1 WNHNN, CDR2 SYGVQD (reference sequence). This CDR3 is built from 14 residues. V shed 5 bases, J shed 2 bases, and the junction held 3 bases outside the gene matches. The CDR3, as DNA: TGCGCCAGCAGTTCGGACAGGGTCACAGATACGCAGTATTTT. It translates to CASSSDRVTDTQYF.

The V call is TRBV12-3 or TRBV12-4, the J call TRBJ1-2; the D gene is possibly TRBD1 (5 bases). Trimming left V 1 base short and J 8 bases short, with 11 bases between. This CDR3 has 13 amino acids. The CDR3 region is CASSLGGSWGYTF. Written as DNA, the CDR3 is TGTGCCAGCAGTTTAGGGGGGTCTTGGGGCTACACCTTC.

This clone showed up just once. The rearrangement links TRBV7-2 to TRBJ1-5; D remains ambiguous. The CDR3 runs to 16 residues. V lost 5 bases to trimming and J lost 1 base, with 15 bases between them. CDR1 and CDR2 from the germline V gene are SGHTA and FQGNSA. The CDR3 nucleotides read TGTGCCAGCAGCCCAGGACTGGGGTACAGCAATCAGCCCCAGCATTTT. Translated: CASSPGLGYSNQPQHF. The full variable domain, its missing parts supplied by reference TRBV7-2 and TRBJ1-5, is GAGVSQSPSNKVTEKGKDVELRCDPISGHTALYWYRQSLGQGLEFLIYFQGNSAPDKSGLPSDRFSAERTGGSVSTLTIQRTQQEDSAVYLCASSPGLGYSNQPQHFGDGTRLSIL.

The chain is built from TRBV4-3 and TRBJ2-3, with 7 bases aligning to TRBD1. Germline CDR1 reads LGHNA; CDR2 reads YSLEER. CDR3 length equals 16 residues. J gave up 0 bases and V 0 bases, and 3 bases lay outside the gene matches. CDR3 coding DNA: TGCGCCAGCAGCCAAGAAGGGACAGCTAGCACAGATACGCAGTATTTT. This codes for CASSQEGTASTDTQYF.

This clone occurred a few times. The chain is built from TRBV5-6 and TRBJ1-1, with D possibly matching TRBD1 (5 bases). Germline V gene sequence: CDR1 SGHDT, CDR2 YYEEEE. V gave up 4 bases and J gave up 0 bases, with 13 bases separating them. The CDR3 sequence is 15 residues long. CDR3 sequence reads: CASSVGAGVNTEAFF. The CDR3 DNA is TGTGCCAGCAGCGTTGGGGCAGGAGTGAACACTGAAGCTTTCTTT. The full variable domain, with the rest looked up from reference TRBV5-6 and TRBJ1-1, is DAGVTQSPTHLIKTRGQQVTLRCSPKSGHDTVSWYQQALGQGPQFIFQYYEEEERQRGNFPDRFSGHQFPNYSSELNVNALLLGDSALYLCASSVGAGVNTEAFFGQGTRLTVV.

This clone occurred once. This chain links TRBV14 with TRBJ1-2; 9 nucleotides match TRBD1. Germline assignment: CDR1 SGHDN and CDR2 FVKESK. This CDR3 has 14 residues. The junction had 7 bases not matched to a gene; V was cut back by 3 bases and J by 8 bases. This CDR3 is CASSHAGQGLGYTF. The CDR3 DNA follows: TGTGCCAGCAGCCATGCGGGACAGGGCCTCGGCTACACCTTC.

The CDR3 loop reads CASSQGFPGANVLTF. DNA of the CDR3: TGTGCCAGCAGCCAGGGGTTCCCTGGGGCCAACGTCCTGACTTTC. The V and J genes are TRBV3-1 (or the pseudogene TRBV3-2) and TRBJ2-6, with D uncertain. The CDR3 is 15 amino acids. Germline lookup yields CDR1 LGHDT and CDR2 YNNKEL (reference sequence). V was shortened by 3 bases and J by 2 bases, with 8 bases between the two germline ends.

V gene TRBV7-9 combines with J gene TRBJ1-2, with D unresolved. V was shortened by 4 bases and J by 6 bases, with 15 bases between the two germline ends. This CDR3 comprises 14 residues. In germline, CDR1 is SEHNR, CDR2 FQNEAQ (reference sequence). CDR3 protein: CASSSWAGKDGYTF. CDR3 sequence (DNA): TGTGCCAGCAGCTCATGGGCGGGAAAGGATGGCTACACCTTC.